The 12 T cell receptor beta chains given below trace back to one sample, sequenced in a study of T cells in Graves' hyperthyroidism and ophthalmopathy. Amplified TCR beta CDR3 regions came from RNA transcripts. A set of HTBI primers served as the primers for a first-round RT-PCR of the TCR CDR3. TCRdb re-analysed the multiplex PCR reads in MiXCR, keeping a single row per CDR3 protein. The sample lists roughly 700,000 distinct CDR3 sequences, about 35% seen once, with around a third in the top ten. What was sequenced was blood. These receptors were taken from a woman aged 35 to 49 with Graves' hyperthyroidism.

The V gene is TRBV29-1, the J gene TRBJ2-6, with TRBD1 identical over 7 bases. J lost 0 bases, V lost 1 base, and 6 bases had no gene match. This CDR3 is 17 amino acids long. Germline V CDR1 and CDR2: SQVTM, ANQGSEA. The CDR3, as DNA: TGCAGCGTTGAAGGGACAGGCCAAAACTCTGGGGCCAACGTCCTGACTTTC. It yields the protein CSVEGTGQNSGANVLTF.

The table lists this clonotype with a few counts. The chain has TRBV19 and TRBJ1-6; a possible D gene is TRBD1 (5 bases). CDR1 LNHDA and CDR2 SQIVND come from the germline V gene (reference sequence). This CDR3 spans 16 amino acids. The germline V and J ends were trimmed by 0 bases and 7 bases, with 13 bases remaining between them. The CDR3 loop reads CASSIEMTARNSPLHF. The CDR3 nucleotides are TGTGCCAGTAGTATAGAAATGACAGCGAGAAATTCACCCCTCCACTTT. Full variable domain (missing parts from reference TRBV19 and TRBJ1-6): DGGITQSPKYLFRKEGQNVTLSCEQNLNHDAMYWYRQDPGQGLRLIYYSQIVNDFQKGDIAEGYSVSREKKESFPLTVTSAQKNPTAFYLCASSIEMTARNSPLHFGNGTRLTVT.

J is TRBJ2-7 and V is TRBV30; no clear D gene. This CDR3 is built from 12 residues. The germline gives CDR1 GTSNPN, CDR2 SVGIG (reference sequence). V was trimmed by 8 bases and J by 5 bases, leaving 16 bases between them. CDR3 amino acids: CAQDLGGHEQYF. CDR3 coding DNA: TGTGCCCAGGACCTCGGTGGCCACGAGCAGTACTTC.

This clonotype was counted many times. The genes are TRBV19 and TRBJ1-2, with a possible D match to TRBD1 (5 bases). Trimming left V 5 bases short and J 6 bases short, with 22 bases between. Looked up from germline, CDR1 is LNHDA and CDR2 is SQIVND (reference sequence). This CDR3 is 16 amino acids long. CDR3 in amino acids: CASSRMVWQGVNGYTF. The CDR3, as DNA: TGTGCCAGTAGTCGAATGGTATGGCAGGGCGTGAATGGCTACACCTTC.

The V and J genes are TRBV7-8 and TRBJ1-2, with D tentatively TRBD1 (5 bases). The CDR3 runs to 19 residues. In germline, CDR1 is SGHVS, CDR2 FQNEAQ. The V and J ends lost 4 bases and 3 bases respectively, with 27 bases between them. In nucleotides, the CDR3 is TGTGCCAGCAGCTCCATACGGGGGGGACTGGGCAGACAACACTATGGCTACACCTTC. It encodes CASSSIRGGLGRQHYGYTF. Supplemented by reference TRBV7-8 and TRBJ1-2, the full variable domain reads GAGVSQSPRYKVAKRGQDVALRCDPISGHVSLFWYQQALGQGPEFLTYFQNEAQLDKSGLPSDRFFAERPEGSVSTLKIQRTQQEDSAVYLCASSSIRGGLGRQHYGYTFGSGTRLTVV.

The CDR3 loop reads CSAFTGLTNTGELFF. The DNA of the CDR3 is TGCAGTGCTTTTACGGGACTCACGAACACCGGGGAGCTGTTTTTT. This chain uses TRBV20-1 with TRBJ2-2; a possible D gene is TRBD2 (6 bases). The V end was cut by 5 bases, the J end by 0 bases, with 13 bases between. Germline V gives CDR1 DFQATT, CDR2 SNEGSKA (reference sequence). This CDR3 contains 15 residues.

This rearrangement joins TRBV19 to TRBJ1-1, with D perhaps matching TRBD1 (5 bases). Germline V lookup: CDR1 LNHDA, CDR2 SQIVND (reference sequence). The CDR3 loop spans 13 amino acids. Deletions cut 5 bases from V and 5 bases from J, with 12 bases between. For the CDR3, the DNA is TGTGCCAGTAGTCAGGGCTCGAGGACTGAAGCTTTCTTT. As protein: CASSQGSRTEAFF.

This clonotype was seen ten or more times. V and J are TRBV7-9 and TRBJ1-3; tentatively, D is TRBD1 (5 bases). CDR1 and CDR2 from the germline V gene are SEHNR and FQNEAQ (reference sequence). This CDR3 has 15 amino acids. Trimming left V 6 bases short and J 1 base short, with 13 bases between. The CDR3 DNA sequence: TGTGCCAGCAGTTCAACGGGGCTGTCTGGAAACACCATATATTTT. Protein: CASSSTGLSGNTIYF.

The V call is TRBV20-1, the J call TRBJ1-1; D is uncertain. In germline, CDR1 is DFQATT, CDR2 SNEGSKA (reference sequence). The length of the CDR3 is 14 residues. Trimming took 4 bases from V and 0 from J, leaving 12 bases between them. CDR3 sequence: CSAMTPRMNTEAFF. The CDR3 coding sequence is TGCAGTGCTATGACCCCGAGAATGAACACTGAAGCTTTCTTT.

The chain employs TRBV10-2 and TRBJ1-4; 9 bases map to TRBD1. Germline V gene sequence: CDR1 WSHSY, CDR2 SAAADI. The CDR3 is 15 amino acids. With 6 bases clipped from V and 8 bases from J, the junction kept 10 bases outside the gene matches. The CDR3 protein is CASRPPGQGDEKLFF. The CDR3 DNA reads TGCGCCAGCAGACCACCGGGACAGGGTGACGAAAAACTGTTTTTT.

This clonotype was detected only a few times. V and J are TRBV19 and TRBJ2-5; D might be TRBD2 (7 bases). Germline V gene sequence: CDR1 LNHDA, CDR2 SQIVND (reference sequence). CDR3 length: 21 residues. Trimming removed 11 bases from V and 3 bases from J, with 40 bases in between. The CDR3 is CASSIAGGGLVAGGGKETQYF. CDR3 coding DNA: TGTGCCTCTAGTATAGCTGGTGGGGGGCTCGTTGCTGGCGGGGGTAAAGAGACCCAGTACTTC.

As concerns this clonotype: This may stem from a read error, because a much larger clone lies one nucleotide away. The V gene is TRBV12-3 or TRBV12-4, the J gene TRBJ1-4; D not resolved. The CDR3 covers 13 residues. Trimming cost V 0 bases and J 13 bases, with 12 bases left between them. The CDR3 protein is CASSLALARGLFF. The CDR3 DNA reads as TGTGCCAGCAGTTTAGCGCTGGCAAGAGGACTGTTTTTT.